The clone carrying this T cell receptor (beta chain) was counted a few times. The target antigen is unknown. This entry is derived from a study of T cell repertoires in cytomegalovirus infection. TCRdb re-called the reads through MiXCR, storing one row per CDR3 protein. Of 680,000 or so distinct CDR3 sequences listed, approximately 33% are singletons. There are 15 residues in the CDR3. After removal of 5 bases from V and 1 base from J, the junction contained 7 bases not matched to a gene. Germline V gene data show CDR1 as SGHVS and CDR2 as FQNEAQ. The origin of this receptor is a human donor in good health (CMV status not recorded). Some clones in this sample may be carry-over from other donors' samples. The sample here was cultured PBMCs, taken from culture after CMV antigen stimulation. The chain has TRBV7-8 and TRBJ2-5, with 7 positions matching TRBD2. CDR3 amino acids: CASSPGGGVQETQYF. CDR3 DNA sequence: TGTGCCAGCAGCCCTGGGGGGGGAGTCCAAGAGACCCAGTACTTC.